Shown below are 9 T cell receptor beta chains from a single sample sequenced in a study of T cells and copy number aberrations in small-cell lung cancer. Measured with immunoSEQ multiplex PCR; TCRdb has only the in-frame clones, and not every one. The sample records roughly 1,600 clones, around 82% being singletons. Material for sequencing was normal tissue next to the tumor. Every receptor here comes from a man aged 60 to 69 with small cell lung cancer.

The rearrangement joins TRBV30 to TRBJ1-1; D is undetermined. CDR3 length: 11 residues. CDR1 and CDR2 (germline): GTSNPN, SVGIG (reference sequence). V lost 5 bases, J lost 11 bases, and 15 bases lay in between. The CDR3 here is CAWVRAEVAFF. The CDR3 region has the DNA TGTGCCTGGGTGCGGGCGGAGGTGGCTTTCTTT.

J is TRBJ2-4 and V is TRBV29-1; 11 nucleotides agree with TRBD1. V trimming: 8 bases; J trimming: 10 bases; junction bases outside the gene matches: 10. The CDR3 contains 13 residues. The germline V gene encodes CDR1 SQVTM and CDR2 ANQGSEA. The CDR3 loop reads CSYSGTGGGIQYF. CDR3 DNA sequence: TGCAGCTATAGCGGGACAGGGGGAGGAATTCAGTACTTC. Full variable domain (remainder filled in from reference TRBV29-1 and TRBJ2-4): SAVISQKPSRDICQRGTSLTIQCQVDSQVTMMFWYRQQPGQSLTLIATANQGSEATYESGFVIDKFPISRPNLTFSTLTVSNMSPEDSSIYLCSYSGTGGGIQYFGAGTRLSVL.

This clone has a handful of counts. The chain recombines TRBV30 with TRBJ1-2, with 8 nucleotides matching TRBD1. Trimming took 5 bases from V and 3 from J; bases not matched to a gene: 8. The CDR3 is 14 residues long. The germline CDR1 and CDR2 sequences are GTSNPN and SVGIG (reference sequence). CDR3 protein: CAWENRGGYYGYTF. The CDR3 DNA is TGTGCCTGGGAGAACAGGGGGGGCTACTATGGCTACACCTTC.

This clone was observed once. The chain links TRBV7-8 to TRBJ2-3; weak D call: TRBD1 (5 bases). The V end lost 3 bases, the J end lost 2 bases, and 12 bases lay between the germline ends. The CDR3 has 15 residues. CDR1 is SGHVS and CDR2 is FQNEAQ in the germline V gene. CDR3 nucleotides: TGTGCCAGCAGCTTTGGATCAGGGCTCACAGATACGCAGTATTTT. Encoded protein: CASSFGSGLTDTQYF.

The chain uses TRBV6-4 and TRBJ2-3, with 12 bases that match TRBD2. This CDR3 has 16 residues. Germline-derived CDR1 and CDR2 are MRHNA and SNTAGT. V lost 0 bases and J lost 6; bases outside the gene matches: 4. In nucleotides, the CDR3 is TGTGCCAGCAGTGACTCATCTAGCGGGGGGGCCGATACGCAGTATTTT. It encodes CASSDSSSGGADTQYF.

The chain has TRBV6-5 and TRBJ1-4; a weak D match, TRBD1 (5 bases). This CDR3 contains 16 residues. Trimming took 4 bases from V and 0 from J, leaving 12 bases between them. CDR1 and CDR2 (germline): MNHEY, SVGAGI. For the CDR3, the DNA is TGTGCCAGCAGTTCCACATGGGGCGCAACTAATGAAAAACTGTTTTTT. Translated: CASSSTWGATNEKLFF.

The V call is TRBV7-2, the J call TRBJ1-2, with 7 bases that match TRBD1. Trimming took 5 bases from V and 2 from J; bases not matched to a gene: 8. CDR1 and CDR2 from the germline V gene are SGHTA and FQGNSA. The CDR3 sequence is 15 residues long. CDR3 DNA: TGTGCCAGCAGCCCCGCCGGGACAGAGAACTATGGCTACACCTTC. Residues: CASSPAGTENYGYTF.

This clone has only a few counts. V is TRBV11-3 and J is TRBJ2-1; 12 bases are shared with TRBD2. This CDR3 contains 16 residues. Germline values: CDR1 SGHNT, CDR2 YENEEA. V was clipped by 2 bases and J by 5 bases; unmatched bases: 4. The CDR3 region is CASSLFLAGGNNEQFF. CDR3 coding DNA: TGTGCCAGCAGCTTATTCCTAGCGGGAGGGAACAATGAGCAGTTCTTC.

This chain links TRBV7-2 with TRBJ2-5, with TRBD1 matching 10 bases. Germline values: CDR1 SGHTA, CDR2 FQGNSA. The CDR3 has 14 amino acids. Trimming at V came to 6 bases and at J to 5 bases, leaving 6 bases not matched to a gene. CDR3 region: CASRPPGQGETQYF. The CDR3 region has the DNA TGTGCCAGCAGGCCTCCGGGACAGGGGGAGACCCAGTACTTC.